This T cell receptor (beta chain) was captured in a study of blood T cell repertoires in COVID-19. The CDR3 is made up of 14 amino acids. Germline assignment: CDR1 LNHDA and CDR2 SQIVND (reference sequence). V was shortened by 1 base and J by 13 bases, with 17 bases between the two germline ends. During active infection, Seattle patients enrolled and were then monitored through disease. This table comes from immunoSEQ multiplex PCR, and its TCRdb copy is limited to in-frame clones, with some not included. Among 230,000 or so clones listed, more than 80% were seen once. This clone was observed once. The chain employs TRBV19 and TRBJ2-1; D may be TRBD2 (7 bases). This sequence was found in a woman of 80 years or more with COVID-19, enrolled during active disease. The sequenced sample consisted of peripheral blood. Here the CDR3 reads CASSIARGGGAQFF. CDR3 sequence (DNA): TGTGCCAGTAGTATAGCGAGGGGAGGGGGGGCCCAGTTCTTC.